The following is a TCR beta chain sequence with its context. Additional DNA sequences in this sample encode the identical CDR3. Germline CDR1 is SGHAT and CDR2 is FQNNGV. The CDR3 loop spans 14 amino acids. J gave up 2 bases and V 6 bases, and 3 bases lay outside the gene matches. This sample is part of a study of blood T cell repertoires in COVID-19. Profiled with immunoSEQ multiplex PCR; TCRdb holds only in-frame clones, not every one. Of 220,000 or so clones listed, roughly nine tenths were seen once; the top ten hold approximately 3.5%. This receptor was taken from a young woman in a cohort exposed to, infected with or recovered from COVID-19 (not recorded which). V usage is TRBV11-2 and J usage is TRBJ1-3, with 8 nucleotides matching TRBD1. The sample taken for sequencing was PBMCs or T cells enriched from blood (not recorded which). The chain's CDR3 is CASSLQGAGNTIYF. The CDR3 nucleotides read TGTGCCAGCAGTCTACAGGGGGCTGGAAACACCATATATTTT. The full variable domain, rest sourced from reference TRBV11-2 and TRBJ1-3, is EAGVAQSPRYKIIEKRQSVAFWCNPISGHATLYWYQQILGQGPKLLIQFQNNGVVDDSQLPKDRFSAERLKGVDSTLKIQPAKLEDSAVYLCASSLQGAGNTIYFGEGSWLTVV.